What follows describes a single T cell receptor (beta chain). Generated by immunoSEQ multiplex PCR, the TCRdb table keeps only in-frame clones and is missing some. This table has about 120,000 clones, approximately 87% appearing once. This entry comes from a study of control samples from healthy donors and cancer patients. The sample was blood. This sequence originates from a man aged 55 to 69 in good health.

The CDR3 loop reads CASSQDLGTTYTYEQYF. DNA of the CDR3: TGCGCCAGCAGCCAAGATCTAGGGACAACTTATACCTACGAGCAGTACTTC. The chain couples TRBV4-1 to TRBJ2-7; maybe TRBD1 (6 bases). Trimming cost V 0 bases and J 2 bases, with 17 bases left between them. Germline V lookup: CDR1 MGHRA, CDR2 YSYEKL. The CDR3 covers 17 residues.